These 15 T cell receptor beta chains were all obtained from the same sample, sequenced in a study of blood T cell repertoires in COVID-19. TCRdb's copy holds only in-frame clones and misses some; the assay was immunoSEQ multiplex PCR. Of approximately 150,000 clones listed, about 86% were seen once; the top ten hold 7.5% to 9%. Sample: peripheral blood. The receptors shown here come from a human donor in a cohort sampled during active COVID-19.

This clone was counted once. The rearrangement uses TRBV20-1 and TRBJ2-4; 8 bases map to TRBD1. V lost 3 bases, J lost 2 bases, and 9 bases stayed unmatched. Germline V gene sequence: CDR1 DFQATT, CDR2 SNEGSKA (reference sequence). The CDR3 loop spans 16 amino acids. CDR3 region: CSASPLTGATKNIQYF. The CDR3 DNA sequence: TGCAGTGCTAGTCCCCTGACAGGGGCGACCAAAAACATTCAGTACTTC.

This clone was observed a handful of times. CDR3 loop: CASSVGHSGANVLTF. CDR3 DNA: TGTGCCAGCAGCGTAGGTCACTCTGGGGCCAACGTCCTGACTTTC. This rearrangement joins TRBV9 to TRBJ2-6; no clear D gene. The CDR3 extends over 15 amino acids. Germline V gene data show CDR1 as SGDLS and CDR2 as YYNGEE. The V gene lost 0 bases and the J gene lost 0 bases, with 4 bases spanning the gap.

This chain uses TRBV19 with TRBJ2-6, with TRBD1 identical over 7 bases. Germline V gene sequence: CDR1 LNHDA, CDR2 SQIVND (reference sequence). The J segment lost 2 bases and the V segment lost 2 bases, leaving 0 bases of the junction unmatched. CDR3 length: 15 residues. The CDR3 protein is CASSITGAGANVLTF. The CDR3 DNA sequence: TGTGCCAGTAGTATAACAGGGGCTGGGGCCAACGTCCTGACTTTC.

V usage is TRBV7-3 and J usage is TRBJ2-2; 13 bases line up with TRBD2. The V gene's germline CDR1 is SGHTA and CDR2 FQGTGA. Trimming at V came to 4 bases and at J to 5 bases, leaving 10 bases not matched to a gene. The CDR3 has 18 residues. The CDR3 DNA reads as TGTGCCAGCAGCTCCCGGACTAGCGGGAGCAGTAAAACCGGGGAGCTGTTTTTT. Its protein product is CASSSRTSGSSKTGELFF.

This clone was seen more than once but under ten times. V gene TRBV19 combines with J gene TRBJ1-4; D might be TRBD1 (5 bases). V gave up 5 bases and J gave up 0 bases, with 19 bases separating them. The CDR3 consists of 18 residues. Germline assignment: CDR1 LNHDA and CDR2 SQIVND (reference sequence). This chain's CDR3 is CASSSTAAGRATNEKLFF. DNA for the CDR3: TGTGCCAGTAGTTCTACCGCAGCGGGACGGGCAACTAATGAAAAACTGTTTTTT.

The gene calls are TRBV4-1 and TRBJ1-3; possible D gene TRBD1, 5 bases. The V gene's germline CDR1 is MGHRA and CDR2 YSYEKL. Trimming removed 0 bases at V and 0 bases at J, with 9 bases between. The CDR3 is made up of 16 amino acids. The CDR3, as DNA: TGCGCCAGCAGCCAAGATGGGGCAAGCTCTGGAAACACCATATATTTT. It specifies CASSQDGASSGNTIYF.

This clone was seen just once. The junction differs from germline at one of its ends, possibly a read error. The genes are TRBV18 and TRBJ2-7, with D possibly matching TRBD2 (5 bases). Per germline, CDR1 KGHSH and CDR2 LQKENI. The CDR3 sequence is 15 residues long. The CDR3: CTSSRASGAPYEQYF. The CDR3 bases are TGTACCAGCTCACGCGCCAGCGGCGCCCCCTACGAGCAGTACTTC.

The sample holds a few counts of this clone. The chain combines TRBV28 with TRBJ2-5; D is ambiguous. Germline V gene lookup returns CDR1 MDHEN and CDR2 SYDVKM. The CDR3 is 14 amino acids. The V end lost 7 bases, the J end lost 3 bases, and 15 bases lay between the germline ends. This CDR3 reads CASTSVNLKETQYF. DNA for the CDR3: TGTGCCAGCACGTCGGTCAACCTAAAAGAGACCCAGTACTTC.

The CDR3 loop reads CASSLVGGLVHEQYF. The CDR3 bases are TGTGCCAGCAGCTTAGTGGGTGGACTAGTCCACGAGCAGTACTTC. This sequence joins TRBV7-9 and TRBJ2-7; 7 bases agree with TRBD2. CDR1 and CDR2 from the germline V gene are SEHNR and FQNEAQ (reference sequence). J was trimmed by 5 bases and V by 1 base; bases with no gene match: 8. The CDR3 is 15 residues long.

The chain has TRBV4-3 and TRBJ1-1, with no clear D. There are 15 residues in the CDR3. Trimming left V 0 bases short and J 0 bases short, with 8 bases between. Germline V gives CDR1 LGHNA, CDR2 YSLEER. For the CDR3, the DNA is TGCGCCAGCAGCCAAGAATTGCCGGTGAACACTGAAGCTTTCTTT. Translation: CASSQELPVNTEAFF.

This chain links TRBV10-1 with TRBJ2-3; 10 nucleotides line up with TRBD1. Germline CDR1 is WNHNN and CDR2 is SYGVQD (reference sequence). Trimming removed 0 bases from V and 4 bases from J; junction bases left unmatched: 10. The CDR3 is made up of 18 amino acids. CDR3 region: CASSESTRTGGSPDTQYF. As DNA, the CDR3 is TGCGCCAGCAGTGAGTCGACTAGGACAGGGGGTTCTCCAGATACGCAGTATTTT.

V gene TRBV28 combines with J gene TRBJ2-5, with 7 nucleotides matching TRBD2. Germline V CDR1 and CDR2: MDHEN, SYDVKM. The CDR3 covers 15 residues. After removal of 5 bases from V and 3 bases from J, the junction contained 9 bases not matched to a gene. CDR3 sequence (DNA): TGTGCCAGCAGTGAAGCGGGACCCTCGAAAGAGACCCAGTACTTC. Translating it yields CASSEAGPSKETQYF.

V gene TRBV5-6 combines with J gene TRBJ2-4, with 13 bases lining up with TRBD2. Per the germline V gene, CDR1 is SGHDT and CDR2 is YYEEEE. This CDR3 region has 18 residues. The V gene end was trimmed by 3 bases and the J gene end by 1 base; junction bases not matched to a gene: 7. DNA of the CDR3: TGTGCCAGCAGCTCCGGGACTAGCGGGATACGGGCCAAAAACATTCAGTACTTC. This sequence encodes CASSSGTSGIRAKNIQYF.

This sequence joins TRBV28 and TRBJ2-3; D possibly corresponds to TRBD2 (6 bases). V lost 8 bases and J lost 1, with 22 bases in between. Germline V gene lookup returns CDR1 MDHEN and CDR2 SYDVKM. The CDR3 runs to 17 residues. The CDR3 coding sequence is TGTGCCAGCCGTGGACACGGGAGTGGGGGAGGCACAGATACGCAGTATTTT. This translates into CASRGHGSGGGTDTQYF.

V is TRBV7-8 and J is TRBJ1-5; 8 positions agree with TRBD1. Germline CDR1 reads SGHVS; CDR2 reads FQNEAQ. The ends lost 0 bases at V and 2 bases at J; junction bases unmatched: 0. The CDR3 runs to 15 residues. CDR3 in DNA: TGTGCCAGCAGCTTAGCGACAGGGGGCAATCAGCCCCAGCATTTT. Amino acids: CASSLATGGNQPQHF.